Below are 17 T cell receptor beta chains sequenced from a single sample in a study of shared clonotypes between healthy human individuals. Only in-frame clones appear in the TCRdb table, and some are missing; sequencing was by immunoSEQ multiplex PCR. The table has some 2,400,000 clones, approximately 96% seen once. Sequences were obtained from naive CD4+ T cells sorted from blood. As for subset: CD45RA+ positively selected. The receptor set was obtained from a young man in good health.

Comment on this clone: The sample carries other DNA sequences with the same CDR3. V is TRBV30 and J is TRBJ1-1; TRBD1 matches at 7 bases. Per germline, CDR1 GTSNPN and CDR2 SVGIG (reference sequence). After removal of 4 bases from V and 2 bases from J, the junction contained 4 bases not matched to a gene. The CDR3 loop spans 13 amino acids. Here the CDR3 DNA reads TGTGCCTGGACAAGACAGGGTAACACTGAAGCTTTCTTT. It translates to CAWTRQGNTEAFF.

The chain recombines TRBV5-1 with TRBJ2-1; 7 bases agree with TRBD1. The V gene's germline CDR1 is SGHRS and CDR2 YFSETQ. The CDR3 is made up of 14 amino acids. V was clipped by 4 bases and J by 1 base; unmatched bases: 2. The CDR3 region is CASSGGQSYNEQFF. DNA for the CDR3: TGCGCCAGCAGCGGGGGACAGTCCTACAATGAGCAGTTCTTC.

The chain couples TRBV29-1 to TRBJ2-4; weak D call: TRBD1 (6 bases). CDR1 and CDR2 (germline): SQVTM, ANQGSEA. Trimming stripped 2 bases from V and 3 bases from J, with 11 bases between. The CDR3 is made up of 14 amino acids. The CDR3 region has the DNA TGCAGCGTTGAATTTATGGGACACAAAAACATTCAGTACTTC. Its protein is CSVEFMGHKNIQYF.

The V gene is TRBV5-1, the J gene TRBJ1-1, with 9 positions matching TRBD1. V shed 4 bases and J 1 base; nucleotides not matched to a gene: 8. Per germline, CDR1 SGHRS and CDR2 YFSETQ. This CDR3 has 16 residues. The CDR3 DNA sequence: TGCGCCAGCAGCCCGGAACCACAGGGGGCGAACACTGAAGCTTTCTTT. Its protein product is CASSPEPQGANTEAFF.

V gene TRBV28 combines with J gene TRBJ1-2, with 12 bases identical to TRBD1. V shed 5 bases and J 7 bases; nucleotides not matched to a gene: 11. Looked up from germline, CDR1 is MDHEN and CDR2 is SYDVKM. The CDR3 sequence is 16 residues long. The CDR3 protein is CASSRTGTGGFGGYTF. The DNA for the CDR3 is TGTGCCAGCAGTAGAACCGGGACAGGGGGCTTCGGTGGCTACACCTTC.

The chain employs TRBV2 and TRBJ2-7; 10 bases map to TRBD1. Losses at the gene ends were 6 bases for V and 5 bases for J; bases not matched to a gene: 7. CDR3 size: 14 residues. Germline lookup yields CDR1 SNHLY and CDR2 FYNNEI. Here the CDR3 DNA reads TGTGCCAGCAGCGCGACAGGGGGCTACAACGAGCAGTACTTC. Translated, it gives CASSATGGYNEQYF.

The chain couples TRBV4-1 to TRBJ1-5; TRBD1 agrees at 7 bases. Germline V gene data show CDR1 as MGHRA and CDR2 as YSYEKL. This CDR3 has 17 residues. J gave up 1 base and V 3 bases, and 9 bases lay outside the gene matches. The CDR3 loop is CASSHQPGGMSNQPQHF. CDR3 nucleotide sequence: TGCGCCAGCAGCCATCAGCCAGGGGGGATGAGCAATCAGCCCCAGCATTTT.

This clone has just one count. One end of the junction is discordant with germline, which a read error may explain. At the DNA level, this CDR3 is encoded by other sequences in the same sample as well. This chain uses TRBV10-3 with TRBJ2-7; D is perhaps TRBD2 (5 bases). Per germline, CDR1 ENHRY and CDR2 SYGVKD. The CDR3 spans 11 residues. In DNA, the CDR3 is TGCGCCATCAGTGAGGGATACGAGCAGTACTTC. Protein sequence: CAISEGYEQYF.

This chain links TRBV5-1 with TRBJ2-7; D possibly corresponds to TRBD2 (7 bases). The V end lost 6 bases, the J end lost 0 bases, and 16 bases lay between the germline ends. Germline CDR1 SGHRS, CDR2 YFSETQ. The CDR3 has 15 amino acids. The CDR3 DNA reads TGCGCCAGCACCTACGGGGGGCGGAGCTCCTACGAGCAGTACTTC. Amino acid sequence: CASTYGGRSSYEQYF.

The rearrangement uses TRBV5-1 and TRBJ2-7, with D unresolved. The V gene lost 4 bases and the J gene lost 1 base, with 9 bases spanning the gap. From germline, CDR1 is SGHRS and CDR2 YFSETQ. CDR3 size: 13 residues. CDR3 coding DNA: TGCGCCAGCAGCCGCTCCGGGTCCTACGAGCAGTACTTC. The encoded protein is CASSRSGSYEQYF.

As to this clone: Different DNA sequences within this sample yield the same CDR3. This sequence joins TRBV6-1 and TRBJ1-1, with D tentatively TRBD1 (5 bases). V was cut by 6 bases and J by 0 bases, with 11 bases left in between. CDR3 size: 14 residues. Germline V gives CDR1 MNHNS, CDR2 SASEGT. The CDR3, as DNA: TGTGCCAGCAGCGCCACAGGTTTGAACACTGAAGCTTTCTTT. It encodes CASSATGLNTEAFF.

The J gene is TRBJ1-4, the V gene TRBV12-5; D is perhaps TRBD1 (6 bases). With 7 bases removed from V and 11 bases from J, the gap between germline ends came to 14 bases. The CDR3 is made up of 12 amino acids. Germline V CDR1 and CDR2: LGHNT, FRNRAP. The DNA of the CDR3 is TGTGCTAGTGCTGAACGGGGGCGGAAACTGTTTTTT. This encodes CASAERGRKLFF.

The chain employs TRBV28 and TRBJ2-1; 9 bases are a match to TRBD2. The CDR3 is made up of 13 amino acids. V lost 2 bases, J lost 7 bases, and 0 bases stayed unmatched. Germline CDR1 MDHEN, CDR2 SYDVKM. The CDR3 loop is CASSLAGGNEQFF. The CDR3 DNA reads as TGTGCCAGCAGTTTAGCGGGGGGGAATGAGCAGTTCTTC.

The rearrangement joins TRBV28 to TRBJ1-6, with D hard to call. V shed 2 bases and J shed 9 bases, with 11 bases lying between them. The CDR3 extends over 14 amino acids. CDR1 is MDHEN, CDR2 SYDVKM, per germline. CDR3 region: CASSLEAPSSPLHF. Here the CDR3 DNA reads TGTGCCAGCAGTTTAGAGGCGCCAAGTTCACCCCTCCACTTT.

The chain links TRBV5-6 to TRBJ2-7; no clear D gene. Trimming removed 1 base at V and 6 bases at J, with 14 bases between. The CDR3 runs to 14 residues. Per the germline V gene, CDR1 is SGHDT and CDR2 is YYEEEE. The CDR3 loop reads CASSLPGLVGEQYF. As DNA, the CDR3 is TGTGCCAGCAGCTTGCCTGGGCTTGTAGGCGAGCAGTACTTC.

The chain combines TRBV4-1 with TRBJ1-2, with D perhaps TRBD1 (6 bases). Per the germline V gene, CDR1 is MGHRA and CDR2 is YSYEKL. This CDR3 is 13 amino acids long. V lost 2 bases to trimming and J lost 14 bases, with 18 bases between them. The CDR3 DNA is TGCGCCAGCAGCCAACCCGTAGACAGGCGTGCAACCTTC. Protein sequence: CASSQPVDRRATF.

V and J are TRBV7-8 and TRBJ2-1; D is uncertain. Germline V gene lookup returns CDR1 SGHVS and CDR2 FQNEAQ. This CDR3 spans 16 amino acids. Between the trimmed V and J ends, which lost 0 bases and 10 bases, there was a span of 19 bases. Written as DNA, the CDR3 is TGTGCCAGCAGCTTAGCGCTCATGACTGCGGTTGGAGAGCAGTTCTTC. This gives the protein CASSLALMTAVGEQFF.